The sample holds a few counts of the clone carrying this T cell receptor beta chain. Its cognate antigen is unknown. The data derive from a study of human T cells and chemical hapten exposure. With V trimmed by 4 bases and J by 7 bases, 15 bases remained unmatched. The CDR3 consists of 18 residues. Germline CDR1 reads MDHEN; CDR2 reads SYDVKM. Stated time point: patch test 1, 2 weeks after DPC sensitization. Treatment denoted: therapeutic diphenylcyclopropenone sensitization with weekly scalp DPC. Library construction involved attaching unique molecular identifiers to individual cDNA molecules, which allowed quantitative, reproducible TCR counting. Each CDR3 protein gets one entry after TCRdb re-called the RACE reads with MiXCR. The sample gives about 90,000 distinct CDR3 sequences, roughly a tenth of which show up once; less than 2.5% is in the top ten. Whole-study findings and limits: TCRs above 1 in 1000 frequency stayed constant with DPC sensitization.

The TCR originated in a man aged 40-49 years with alopecia areata. Some clones in this sample may be carry-over from other donors' samples. The input for sequencing was whole blood, taken in connection with sensitization to the hapten diphenylcyclopropenone (DPC). The chain is built from TRBV28 and TRBJ2-1; TRBD2 matches at 11 bases. CDR3 amino acids: CASSSITSGSVSRNEQFF. CDR3 sequence (DNA): TGTGCCAGCAGTTCTATCACTAGCGGGAGTGTCTCGAGAAATGAGCAGTTCTTC.